What follows is one T cell receptor (beta chain) and its context. Its antigen remains unknown. The data stem from a study of identical twins. General observations from the study: Fewer insertions characterized abundant cord blood beta clonotypes, whereas memory repertoires showed none.

From the 5' RACE reads, TCRdb called clonotypes with MiXCR, one entry per CDR3 protein. The data hold about 340,000 distinct CDR3 sequences, with around an eighth observed a single time. This same sample was also part of a study on yellow fever vaccine responses in identical twins. That report notes: Among the twins, the vaccine T cell response reportedly seemed partly convergent and partly personalized.

The sequenced sample consisted of CD8+ T cells sorted from blood. This TCR was recovered from a woman younger than 30 in good health.

The CDR3 region has the DNA TGCAGTGCTAGAGTACCCCAGTCCGTTAGCAATCAGCCCCAGCATTTT. Residues: CSARVPQSVSNQPQHF. The chain employs TRBV20-1 and TRBJ1-5, with D unclear. The CDR3 sequence is 16 residues long. Germline V lookup: CDR1 DFQATT, CDR2 SNEGSKA (reference sequence). The V gene lost 1 base and the J gene lost 0 bases, with 13 bases spanning the gap.